The 28 T cell receptor beta chains below were found in one sample sequenced in a study of cytomegalovirus exposure and HLA in healthy donors. Primers for the PCR totalled 60 Vbeta and 13 Jbeta. Here immunoSEQ multiplex PCR was the method, and the copy in TCRdb shows in-frame clones only, minus some. The sample holds around 170,000 clones, roughly 76% seen once. Sequencing was carried out using PBMCs. The source is a man in his forties in good health and CMV-seropositive.

CDR3 in DNA: TGTGCCAGCAGTGAGGGCAGGGGATCCTACGAGCAGTACTTC. This encodes CASSEGRGSYEQYF. This sequence joins TRBV2 and TRBJ2-7, with D possibly being TRBD1 (6 bases). Trimming took off 3 bases at V and 1 base at J, with 10 bases between the two ends. This CDR3 has 14 amino acids. From germline, CDR1 is SNHLY and CDR2 FYNNEI.

Only one count was recorded for this clone. The V and J genes are TRBV23-1 and TRBJ2-3; D possibly corresponds to TRBD1 (8 bases). TRBV23-1 is classed as an ORF, of uncertain function. The CDR3 spans 15 residues. Between the trimmed V and J ends, which lost 7 bases and 3 bases, there was a span of 17 bases. CDR3 sequence reads: CASNPDREGTDTQYF. CDR3 nucleotides: TGCGCCAGCAACCCGGACAGGGAGGGAACAGATACGCAGTATTTT.

The chain joins TRBV7-9 to TRBJ2-2, with a tentative D call TRBD1 (5 bases). V was pared by 3 bases and J by 0 bases, with 11 bases between. Looked up from germline, CDR1 is SEHNR and CDR2 is FQNEAQ (reference sequence). The CDR3 is 16 amino acids. CDR3 amino acids: CASSFSGATNTGELFF. In DNA form, the CDR3 reads TGTGCCAGCAGCTTTTCTGGGGCTACGAACACCGGGGAGCTGTTTTTT. Full variable domain (outside the CDR3, taken from reference TRBV7-9 and TRBJ2-2): DTGVSQNPRHKITKRGQNVTFRCDPISEHNRLYWYRQTLGQGPEFLTYFQNEAQLEKSRLLSDRFSAERPKGSFSTLEIQRTEQGDSAMYLCASSFSGATNTGELFFGEGSRLTVL.

The chain is built from TRBV5-4 and TRBJ1-5; D ambiguous. The V gene's germline CDR1 is SGHNT and CDR2 YYREEE (reference sequence). The V gene lost 0 bases and the J gene lost 4 bases, with 5 bases spanning the gap. This CDR3 contains 13 residues. CDR3 loop: CASSLDSNQPQHF. CDR3 coding DNA: TGTGCCAGCAGCTTGGACAGTAATCAGCCCCAGCATTTT.

The DNA of the CDR3 is TGTGCCAGCGGGACAGGGAATCAGCCCCAGCATTTT. It yields the protein CASGTGNQPQHF. The V gene is TRBV7-9, the J gene TRBJ1-5; 9 bases fit TRBD1. The CDR3 sequence is 12 residues long. The V segment lost 8 bases and the J segment 4 bases; nucleotides outside the gene matches: 0. CDR1 and CDR2 from the germline V gene are SEHNR and FQNEAQ (reference sequence).

This chain connects TRBV7-9 to TRBJ2-7, with 9 bases matching TRBD2. Germline trimming cut 2 bases from V and 7 bases from J; bases unmatched to any gene: 6. Looked up from germline, CDR1 is SEHNR and CDR2 is FQNEAQ (reference sequence). CDR3 length: 14 residues. CDR3 amino acids: CASSLSSGGWEQYF. DNA of the CDR3: TGTGCCAGCAGCTTATCGAGCGGGGGGTGGGAGCAGTACTTC.

This chain connects TRBV6-6 to TRBJ1-6, with D possibly being TRBD1 (5 bases). Germline CDR1 MNHNY, CDR2 SVGAGI (reference sequence). V lost 4 bases to trimming and J lost 9 bases, with 19 bases between them. This CDR3 has 16 amino acids. DNA for the CDR3: TGTGCCAGCAGTTCGGACATTGGTTTTATTCGTTCACCCCTCCACTTT. Encoded protein: CASSSDIGFIRSPLHF.

The genes are TRBV6-5 and TRBJ1-2; 11 bases fit TRBD1. The junction had 4 bases not matched to a gene; V was cut back by 6 bases and J by 7 bases. The V gene's germline CDR1 is MNHEY and CDR2 SVGAGI. The length of the CDR3 is 13 residues. CDR3 protein: CASRGQGALGYTF. The DNA for the CDR3 is TGTGCCAGCAGAGGACAGGGGGCGCTTGGCTACACCTTC.

This chain joins TRBV19 and TRBJ2-7; TRBD2 matches 13 bases. CDR1 and CDR2 from the germline V gene are LNHDA and SQIVND (reference sequence). This CDR3 is 17 amino acids long. The V and J ends lost 6 bases and 3 bases, in that order; junction bases with no gene match: 11. This CDR3 reads CASRGPPTSGGVYEQYF. The CDR3, as DNA: TGTGCCAGTAGGGGACCTCCAACTAGCGGGGGGGTCTACGAGCAGTACTTC.

The chain links TRBV11-2 to TRBJ2-1; 7 bases map to TRBD1. The CDR3 runs to 15 residues. The germline CDR1 and CDR2 sequences are SGHAT and FQNNGV. V shed 5 bases and J 5 bases; nucleotides not matched to a gene: 9. CDR3 loop: CASSLQGWGDNEQFF. The CDR3 nucleotides are TGTGCCAGCAGCCTACAGGGGTGGGGAGACAATGAGCAGTTCTTC.

In the case of this clone: An end of the junction does not agree with germline; a read error may underlie this. This chain links TRBV7-9 with TRBJ1-2, with D hard to call. The CDR3 runs to 11 residues. Germline V CDR1 and CDR2: SEHNR, FQNEAQ (reference sequence). The CDR3: CSSSLVEGYTF. The CDR3 DNA is TGTTCCAGCAGCTTAGTCGAGGGCTACACCTTC. The full variable domain, completed using reference TRBV7-9 and TRBJ1-2, is DTGVSQNPRHKITKRGQNVTFRCDPISEHNRLYWYRQTLGQGPEFLTYFQNEAQLEKSRLLSDRFSAERPKGSFSTLEIQRTEQGDSAMYLCSSSLVEGYTFGSGTRLTVV.

Details on this clone: A junction end diverges from the germline sequence, so it may reflect a read error. The CDR3 loop reads CASSLDPGGEQYF. The CDR3 DNA is TGTGCCAGCAGCCTAGACCCCGGGGGCGAGCAGTACTTC. The rearrangement uses TRBV11-3 and TRBJ2-7; TRBD2 is a possible D gene (6 bases). The germline V gene has CDR1 SGHNT and CDR2 YENEEA. This CDR3 region has 13 residues.

The DNA for the CDR3 is TGCAGCGTTGAAGCCGGGACAGGGATTAACAATGAGCAGTTCTTC. This sequence encodes CSVEAGTGINNEQFF. The rearrangement uses TRBV29-1 and TRBJ2-1; 9 nucleotides align to TRBD1. Germline lookup yields CDR1 SQVTM and CDR2 ANQGSEA. This CDR3 has 15 amino acids. The J segment lost 5 bases and the V segment lost 1 base, leaving 6 bases of the junction unmatched.

The gene calls are TRBV28 and TRBJ1-1; 7 nucleotides align to TRBD1. Germline values: CDR1 MDHEN, CDR2 SYDVKM. After removal of 10 bases from V and 4 bases from J, the junction contained 9 bases not matched to a gene. This CDR3 spans 13 amino acids. The CDR3 nucleotides read TGTGCCACCCCGACAGGGAACTTCACTGAAGCTTTCTTT. It encodes CATPTGNFTEAFF.

The rearrangement links TRBV29-1 to TRBJ2-7; the match to TRBD1 covers 8 bases. This CDR3 contains 13 residues. J was trimmed by 2 bases and V by 7 bases; bases with no gene match: 7. Germline CDR1 reads SQVTM; CDR2 reads ANQGSEA. CDR3 loop: CSGTDRGTYEQYF. CDR3 coding DNA: TGCAGCGGGACTGACAGGGGCACCTACGAGCAGTACTTC.

This chain uses TRBV6-5 with TRBJ1-1; D is unclear. The length of the CDR3 is 11 residues. Germline assignment: CDR1 MNHEY and CDR2 SVGAGI. The V end lost 9 bases, the J end lost 4 bases, and 9 bases lay between the germline ends. The CDR3 nucleotides are TGTGCCAGTAGATGGTCCACTGAAGCTTTCTTT. As protein: CASRWSTEAFF.

The CDR3 here is CASSLGLAGAAYNEQFF. The CDR3 nucleotides read TGTGCCAGCAGCTTGGGACTAGCGGGGGCGGCCTACAATGAGCAGTTCTTC. The chain has TRBV7-2 and TRBJ2-1; 14 positions match TRBD2. The ends lost 3 bases at V and 2 bases at J; junction bases unmatched: 3. CDR1 and CDR2 from the germline V gene are SGHTA and FQGNSA. The length of the CDR3 is 17 residues.

This CDR3 is CASTPGTGSSYEQYF. The DNA for the CDR3 is TGTGCCAGCACCCCCGGGACAGGGAGCTCCTACGAGCAGTACTTC. The chain links TRBV4-2 to TRBJ2-5, with 9 bases fitting TRBD1. The J call may be wrong; the DNA end is better matched by TRBJ2-7. There are 15 residues in the CDR3. The germline V gene encodes CDR1 LGHNA and CDR2 YNFKEQ.

The rearrangement joins TRBV7-8 to TRBJ1-1; D ambiguous. CDR1 and CDR2 (germline): SGHVS, FQNEAQ. The length of the CDR3 is 15 residues. With 2 bases removed from V and 0 bases from J, the gap between germline ends came to 10 bases. The CDR3 DNA reads TGTGCCAGCAGCTTACGGGGTGACCTGAACACTGAAGCTTTCTTT. Its translation is CASSLRGDLNTEAFF.

The chain joins TRBV19 to TRBJ1-5; a weak D match, TRBD1 (6 bases). The ends were cut back, 0 bases at V and 6 bases at J, with 21 bases in the middle. Germline V gene lookup returns CDR1 LNHDA and CDR2 SQIVND (reference sequence). CDR3 size: 18 residues. CDR3 sequence reads: CASSIDRAGVSIRQPQHF. As DNA, the CDR3 is TGTGCCAGTAGTATAGATCGGGCAGGGGTGAGTATCCGTCAGCCCCAGCATTTT.

The chain couples TRBV10-3 to TRBJ2-1; 9 positions match TRBD1. The V gene's germline CDR1 is ENHRY and CDR2 SYGVKD. The CDR3 is made up of 15 amino acids. J lost 7 bases, V lost 8 bases, and 12 bases had no gene match. CDR3 loop: CAIGFSGQGENEQFF. The CDR3 DNA follows: TGTGCCATCGGGTTCTCGGGACAGGGAGAGAATGAGCAGTTCTTC.

V is TRBV28 and J is TRBJ2-7, with a tentative D call TRBD2 (6 bases). The CDR3 covers 14 residues. Germline loops: CDR1 MDHEN, CDR2 SYDVKM. V was clipped by 6 bases and J by 7 bases, with 19 bases between them. CDR3 in amino acids: CASSLGLTTGEQYF. The CDR3 nucleotides are TGTGCCAGCAGCCTGGGACTCACGACGGGGGAGCAGTACTTC.

Points on this clone: Within the sample, other DNA sequences also encode this same CDR3. The gene calls are TRBV5-1 and TRBJ1-6, with 11 bases matching TRBD1. The CDR3 has 16 residues. J was trimmed by 10 bases and V by 3 bases; bases with no gene match: 9. From germline, CDR1 is SGHRS and CDR2 YFSETQ. CDR3 protein: CASSWGTGGPYSPLHF. CDR3 DNA sequence: TGCGCCAGCAGCTGGGGGACAGGGGGACCCTACTCACCCCTCCACTTT.

The rearrangement joins TRBV6-1 to TRBJ2-3; TRBD1 aligns across 12 bases. The germline V gene has CDR1 MNHNS and CDR2 SASEGT. J was trimmed by 10 bases and V by 10 bases; bases with no gene match: 12. The CDR3 has 14 residues. The CDR3 sequence: CAISRDRGPGAQYF. DNA for the CDR3: TGTGCCATAAGCCGGGACAGGGGGCCGGGGGCGCAGTATTTT.

The rearrangement joins TRBV7-9 to TRBJ1-5, with a weak D call TRBD1 (5 bases). Germline V CDR1 and CDR2: SEHNR, FQNEAQ (reference sequence). The CDR3 is 14 residues long. Trimming pared 1 base from V and 3 bases from J, leaving 7 bases between. Here the CDR3 reads CASSLGQYNQPQHF. Here the CDR3 DNA reads TGTGCCAGCAGCTTAGGACAGTACAATCAGCCCCAGCATTTT. Together with reference TRBV7-9 and TRBJ1-5, the CDR3 gives the full variable domain: DTGVSQNPRHKITKRGQNVTFRCDPISEHNRLYWYRQTLGQGPEFLTYFQNEAQLEKSRLLSDRFSAERPKGSFSTLEIQRTEQGDSAMYLCASSLGQYNQPQHFGDGTRLSIL.

The gene calls are TRBV7-9 and TRBJ1-1, with 8 bases aligning to TRBD1. The CDR3 has 14 amino acids. The germline V gene has CDR1 SEHNR and CDR2 FQNEAQ (reference sequence). Unmatched junction bases numbered 1, after V lost 0 bases and J lost 4 bases. CDR3 sequence: CASSLATGGTEAFF. CDR3 bases: TGTGCCAGCAGCTTAGCCACAGGGGGCACTGAAGCTTTCTTT.

A few counts support this clone. The chain has TRBV4-1 and TRBJ2-3; 7 bases agree with TRBD2. V was pared by 1 base and J by 6 bases, with 7 bases of the junction left unmatched. Germline CDR1 and CDR2: MGHRA and YSYEKL. The CDR3 is made up of 15 amino acids. For the CDR3, the DNA is TGCGCCAGCAGCCAAGTTGCGGGGGAGGTGGATACGCAGTATTTT. It encodes CASSQVAGEVDTQYF.

The chain couples TRBV18 to TRBJ2-7, with D possibly matching TRBD1 (5 bases). Per germline, CDR1 KGHSH and CDR2 LQKENI. This CDR3 is built from 13 residues. V was pared by 6 bases and J by 0 bases, with 9 bases between. The CDR3, as DNA: TGTGCCAGCTCCCTAGGGGACTCCTACGAGCAGTACTTC. Translation: CASSLGDSYEQYF.